Below are 30 T cell receptor beta chains sequenced from a single sample in a study of shared clonotypes between healthy human individuals. Sequencing was performed with immunoSEQ multiplex PCR; in TCRdb, only in-frame clones are kept and a portion is missing. The sample carries millions of clones, over 85% recorded once. Sequenced input: naive CD4+ T cells sorted from blood. Subset indicated: CD45RA+ positively selected. These receptors all come from a man between 18 and 35 years old in good health.

The chain employs TRBV2 and TRBJ2-7; TRBD2 matches at 14 bases. The CDR3 runs to 13 residues. Per germline, CDR1 SNHLY and CDR2 FYNNEI. V dropped 8 bases and J dropped 4; count of bases not matched to a gene: 1. The CDR3 nucleotides read TGTGCCAGCGGGACTAGCGGGGGTTACGAGCAGTACTTC. This sequence encodes CASGTSGGYEQYF.

The chain combines TRBV15 with TRBJ1-2; perhaps TRBD1 as D (5 bases). The germline gives CDR1 LNHNV, CDR2 YYDKDF (reference sequence). The CDR3 covers 16 residues. Between the trimmed V and J ends, which lost 1 base and 3 bases, there was a span of 15 bases. This chain's CDR3 is CATSRGLGTTDYGYTF. The CDR3 DNA sequence: TGTGCCACCAGCAGAGGCCTTGGGACCACTGACTATGGCTACACCTTC.

This clone was seen more than once but under ten times. The rearrangement joins TRBV18 to TRBJ1-2, with a possible D match to TRBD1 (5 bases). Trimming left V 0 bases short and J 7 bases short, with 12 bases between. Germline CDR1 and CDR2: KGHSH and LQKENI. CDR3 length equals 14 residues. CDR3 residues: CASSPPSGIGGYTF. DNA for the CDR3: TGTGCCAGCTCACCACCGTCAGGGATCGGTGGCTACACCTTC.

The genes are TRBV9 and TRBJ1-1; D perhaps matches TRBD1 (5 bases). V dropped 4 bases and J dropped 1 base, with 11 bases sitting between them. From germline, CDR1 is SGDLS and CDR2 YYNGEE. This CDR3 contains 14 residues. The DNA of the CDR3 is TGTGCCAGCAGCCCGGGGCATCCGAACACTGAAGCTTTCTTT. It translates to CASSPGHPNTEAFF. Drawing the rest from reference TRBV9 and TRBJ1-1, the complete variable domain is DSGVTQTPKHLITATGQRVTLRCSPRSGDLSVYWYQQSLDQGLQFLIQYYNGEERAKGNILERFSAQQFPDLHSELNLSSLELGDSALYFCASSPGHPNTEAFFGQGTRLTVV.

This chain connects TRBV19 to TRBJ1-1, with D possibly being TRBD1 (6 bases). Trimming took 7 bases from V and 2 from J, leaving 17 bases between them. The length of the CDR3 is 15 residues. CDR1 LNHDA and CDR2 SQIVND come from the germline V gene (reference sequence). DNA of the CDR3: TGTGCCAGTAAGGTCCAGGCAGGGGAAAACACTGAAGCTTTCTTT. Its translation: CASKVQAGENTEAFF.

The chain couples TRBV11-2 to TRBJ2-1; 11 positions agree with TRBD2. This CDR3 has 15 amino acids. Germline CDR1 reads SGHAT; CDR2 reads FQNNGV. The V segment lost 3 bases and the J segment 8 bases; nucleotides outside the gene matches: 6. The DNA for the CDR3 is TGTGCCAGCAGCTTTCTAGCGGGAGGAATCGATGAGCAGTTCTTC. Translation: CASSFLAGGIDEQFF. Complete variable domain (other parts from reference TRBV11-2 and TRBJ2-1): EAGVAQSPRYKIIEKRQSVAFWCNPISGHATLYWYQQILGQGPKLLIQFQNNGVVDDSQLPKDRFSAERLKGVDSTLKIQPAKLEDSAVYLCASSFLAGGIDEQFFGPGTRLTVL.

This sequence joins TRBV5-6 and TRBJ2-1, with D possibly TRBD2 on 6 matching bases. This CDR3 region has 14 residues. CDR1 and CDR2 (germline): SGHDT, YYEEEE. The germline V and J ends were trimmed by 4 bases and 6 bases, with 14 bases remaining between them. The CDR3 sequence is CASSPGTLPNEQFF. CDR3 DNA: TGTGCCAGCAGCCCCGGGACTCTACCCAATGAGCAGTTCTTC. Variable domain in full (rest from reference TRBV5-6 and TRBJ2-1): DAGVTQSPTHLIKTRGQQVTLRCSPKSGHDTVSWYQQALGQGPQFIFQYYEEEERQRGNFPDRFSGHQFPNYSSELNVNALLLGDSALYLCASSPGTLPNEQFFGPGTRLTVL.

V usage is TRBV6-5 and J usage is TRBJ2-7, with D possibly called TRBD1 or TRBD2 (5 bases each). V lost 2 bases and J lost 4, with 15 bases in between. Germline CDR1 reads MNHEY; CDR2 reads SVGAGI. This CDR3 has 15 amino acids. CDR3 loop: CASSYARGGGYEQYF. For the CDR3, the DNA is TGTGCCAGCAGTTACGCGAGGGGCGGTGGGTACGAGCAGTACTTC.

Regarding this clone: The identical CDR3 is also encoded by other nucleotide sequences in the sample. The V and J genes are TRBV18 and TRBJ2-7, with D tentatively TRBD2 (6 bases). Germline CDR1 reads KGHSH; CDR2 reads LQKENI. Trimming stripped 5 bases from V and 4 bases from J, with 9 bases between. This CDR3 region has 12 residues. CDR3 bases: TGTGCCAGCTCATCTGGAGGGTACGAGCAGTACTTC. It encodes CASSSGGYEQYF.

The rearrangement links TRBV5-4 to TRBJ1-1; TRBD1 matches at 9 bases. J was trimmed by 6 bases and V by 4 bases; bases with no gene match: 13. CDR1 and CDR2 from the germline V gene are SGHNT and YYREEE (reference sequence). There are 16 residues in the CDR3. The CDR3 nucleotides read TGTGCCAGCAGCGATGGACAGGGGATTTTGGTTCCTGAAGCTTTCTTT. The encoded protein is CASSDGQGILVPEAFF.

V and J are TRBV27 and TRBJ1-5, with a tentative D call TRBD1 (5 bases). The V end lost 6 bases, the J end lost 0 bases, and 12 bases lay between the germline ends. The CDR3 loop spans 15 amino acids. Per germline, CDR1 MNHEY and CDR2 SMNVEV (reference sequence). CDR3 DNA: TGTGCCAGCAGACCCGACAGTCGTAGCAATCAGCCCCAGCATTTT. It encodes CASRPDSRSNQPQHF.

The V and J genes are TRBV7-9 and TRBJ2-7, with D perhaps matching TRBD1 or TRBD2 (6 bases each). CDR3 length: 13 residues. V was pared by 3 bases and J by 6 bases, with 12 bases between. CDR1 SEHNR and CDR2 FQNEAQ come from the germline V gene (reference sequence). DNA for the CDR3: TGTGCCAGCAGCTTCACCTCGGGGGCCGAGCAGTACTTC. Its protein is CASSFTSGAEQYF.

V gene TRBV27 combines with J gene TRBJ1-6; no clear D. The CDR3 is 13 amino acids. Germline V lookup: CDR1 MNHEY, CDR2 SMNVEV (reference sequence). The V gene lost 7 bases and the J gene lost 4 bases, with 8 bases spanning the gap. The CDR3 loop reads CASTVRYNSPLHF. CDR3 bases: TGTGCCAGCACGGTCAGATATAATTCACCCCTCCACTTT.

Details on this clone: The identical CDR3 is also encoded by other nucleotide sequences in the sample. V gene TRBV5-1 combines with J gene TRBJ2-3, with TRBD2 matching over 7 bases. V was pared by 4 bases and J by 0 bases, with 5 bases of the junction left unmatched. This CDR3 has 15 residues. The germline V gene has CDR1 SGHRS and CDR2 YFSETQ. Here the CDR3 reads CASSLQAGSTDTQYF. The CDR3 bases are TGCGCCAGCAGCCTCCAAGCGGGAAGCACAGATACGCAGTATTTT.

This rearrangement joins TRBV29-1 to TRBJ2-5; no reliable D call. CDR1 is SQVTM and CDR2 is ANQGSEA in the germline V gene. V lost 5 bases, J lost 0 bases, and 10 bases lay in between. This CDR3 contains 13 residues. CDR3 sequence reads: CSVSHIYQETQYF. CDR3 coding DNA: TGCAGCGTTTCTCACATTTACCAAGAGACCCAGTACTTC.

The chain uses TRBV6-1 and TRBJ1-1, with 9 bases aligning to TRBD1. Unmatched junction bases numbered 11, after V lost 4 bases and J lost 5 bases. CDR1 and CDR2 from the germline V gene are MNHNS and SASEGT. The CDR3 length is 16 residues. The DNA of the CDR3 is TGTGCCAGCAGTGTTCCCGGGACAGGGTTGGGAACTGAAGCTTTCTTT. Encoded protein: CASSVPGTGLGTEAFF.

The chain couples TRBV9 to TRBJ1-6; TRBD1 might be the D (5 bases). This CDR3 is 15 amino acids long. Germline V gives CDR1 SGDLS, CDR2 YYNGEE. The V and J ends lost 3 bases and 9 bases respectively, with 16 bases between them. The CDR3 DNA reads TGTGCCAGCAGCGGGCGGGGACTTAGGACTTCACCCCTCCACTTT. This encodes CASSGRGLRTSPLHF.

Note on this clone: At one end the junction does not follow the germline gene, possibly because of a read error. The sample has other DNA sequences that encode this CDR3 too. This chain's CDR3 is CASSATGELFF. The CDR3 nucleotides are TGTGCCAGCAGCGCAACCGGGGAGTTGTTTTTT. This sequence joins TRBV9 and TRBJ2-2; TRBD2 might be the D (5 bases). This CDR3 spans 11 amino acids. Germline V gene sequence: CDR1 SGDLS, CDR2 YYNGEE.

This clone came up a few times. Other DNA variants within this sample encode the same CDR3. In DNA, the CDR3 is TGTGCCAGTAGTATGGGGGACAGGTCCTACGAGCAGTACTTC. Protein sequence: CASSMGDRSYEQYF. The chain has TRBV19 and TRBJ2-7; TRBD1 agrees at 8 bases. The CDR3 sequence is 14 residues long. With V trimmed by 3 bases and J by 1 base, 2 bases remained unmatched. Germline loops: CDR1 LNHDA, CDR2 SQIVND (reference sequence).

The rearrangement uses TRBV7-9 and TRBJ1-4; D might be TRBD1 (6 bases). V lost 2 bases and J 8 bases, leaving 12 bases between the germline ends. The CDR3 contains 14 residues. The germline gives CDR1 SEHNR, CDR2 FQNEAQ (reference sequence). The CDR3 nucleotides read TGTGCCAGCAGCTTAAGACAGGTGGACGAAAAACTGTTTTTT. Its protein is CASSLRQVDEKLFF. The variable domain in full, completed from reference TRBV7-9 and TRBJ1-4, reads DTGVSQNPRHKITKRGQNVTFRCDPISEHNRLYWYRQTLGQGPEFLTYFQNEAQLEKSRLLSDRFSAERPKGSFSTLEIQRTEQGDSAMYLCASSLRQVDEKLFFGSGTQLSVL.

J is TRBJ2-3 and V is TRBV5-1; 9 bases are shared with TRBD2. The CDR3 consists of 14 residues. J was trimmed by 5 bases and V by 4 bases; bases with no gene match: 5. Germline CDR1 is SGHRS and CDR2 is YFSETQ. CDR3 DNA: TGCGCCAGCAGCCCCCGCGGGGGGGTAGATACGCAGTATTTT. Translation: CASSPRGGVDTQYF.

The rearrangement joins TRBV6-5 to TRBJ1-3; D perhaps matches TRBD1 (5 bases). Germline V gene lookup returns CDR1 MNHEY and CDR2 SVGAGI. V lost 0 bases and J 2 bases, leaving 11 bases between the germline ends. CDR3 length: 16 amino acids. In DNA, the CDR3 is TGTGCCAGCAGTTACTCCGGGGCCACCGCTGGAAACACCATATATTTT. Encoded protein: CASSYSGATAGNTIYF.

The rearrangement joins TRBV9 to TRBJ2-7; no reliable D call. Trimming shortened V by 0 bases and J by 7 bases, and 17 bases separated the two germline ends. The CDR3 loop spans 15 amino acids. From germline, CDR1 is SGDLS and CDR2 YYNGEE. The CDR3 sequence: CASSVDDGEPREQYF. The DNA for the CDR3 is TGTGCCAGCAGCGTAGACGACGGTGAGCCGAGGGAGCAGTACTTC.

This sequence joins TRBV10-1 and TRBJ2-4; TRBD1 is a possible D gene (6 bases). Trimming cost V 0 bases and J 7 bases, with 7 bases left between them. In germline, CDR1 is WNHNN, CDR2 SYGVQD (reference sequence). The CDR3 spans 13 residues. The CDR3 DNA reads as TGCGCCAGCAGTGAGTCCACAGGGAACATTCAGTACTTC. Amino acid sequence: CASSESTGNIQYF.

This clone was recorded once. This rearrangement joins TRBV7-2 to TRBJ1-2, with D uncertain. Per germline, CDR1 SGHTA and CDR2 FQGNSA. There are 16 residues in the CDR3. The V end lost 2 bases, the J end lost 0 bases, and 13 bases lay between the germline ends. CDR3 DNA sequence: TGTGCCAGCAGCTTAAACCCAGGACCCTCTAACTATGGCTACACCTTC. This codes for CASSLNPGPSNYGYTF.

The CDR3 loop reads CASSLRGLGEKLFF. CDR3 sequence (DNA): TGTGCCAGCAGCTTAAGGGGGTTAGGTGAAAAACTGTTTTTT. The chain employs TRBV7-2 and TRBJ1-4, with TRBD1 as a possible D gene (6 bases). CDR3 size: 14 residues. Trimming cost V 2 bases and J 7 bases, with 11 bases left between them. CDR1 and CDR2 (germline): SGHTA, FQGNSA.

CDR3 DNA: TGTGCCAGCAGTGTTCAAGGGGGATCGGTCGTACGTAATGAGCAGTTCTTC. Its protein product is CASSVQGGSVVRNEQFF. The rearrangement uses TRBV6-1 and TRBJ2-1; possible D gene TRBD1, 6 bases. Germline CDR1 is MNHNS and CDR2 is SASEGT. V shed 4 bases and J shed 7 bases, with 23 bases lying between them. This CDR3 comprises 17 residues.

The chain joins TRBV15 to TRBJ2-6; 7 bases match TRBD1. The V segment lost 4 bases and the J segment 4 bases; nucleotides outside the gene matches: 4. The germline CDR1 and CDR2 sequences are LNHNV and YYDKDF (reference sequence). The CDR3 has 15 residues. CDR3 amino acids: CATSTPGQGANVLTF. The CDR3, as DNA: TGTGCCACCAGCACACCGGGACAGGGGGCCAACGTCCTGACTTTC.

V is TRBV15 and J is TRBJ2-7; D may correspond to TRBD1 or TRBD2 (5 bases each). The CDR3 is 13 amino acids. V was clipped by 0 bases and J by 5 bases, with 8 bases between them. Germline loops: CDR1 LNHNV, CDR2 YYDKDF (reference sequence). The CDR3 DNA reads TGTGCCACCAGCAGAGATCCGGGGCACGAGCAGTACTTC. Its translation is CATSRDPGHEQYF.

The gene calls are TRBV21-1 and TRBJ2-3; the D call of TRBD1 is as the table states it, not checked on the DNA. TRBV21-1 is labeled a pseudogene. The CDR3 loop spans 15 amino acids. The CDR3 DNA reads TGTGCCAGAAGCAAAGGGGGACAACCTCCAGATACGCAGTATTTT. Translated: CARSKGGQPPDTQYF.